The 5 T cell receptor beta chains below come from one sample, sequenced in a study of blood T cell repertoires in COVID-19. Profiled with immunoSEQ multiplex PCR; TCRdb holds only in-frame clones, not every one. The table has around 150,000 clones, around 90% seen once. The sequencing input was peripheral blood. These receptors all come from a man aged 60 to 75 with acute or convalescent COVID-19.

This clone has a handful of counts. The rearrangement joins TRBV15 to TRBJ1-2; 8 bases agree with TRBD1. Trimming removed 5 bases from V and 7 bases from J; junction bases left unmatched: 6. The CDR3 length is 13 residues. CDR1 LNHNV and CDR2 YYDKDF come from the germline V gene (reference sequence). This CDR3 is CATSHDRGPGYTF. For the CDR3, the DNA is TGTGCCACCAGCCACGACAGGGGACCTGGCTACACCTTC.

CDR3 bases: TGTGCCAGCAGCTTAGCGGCACTAGCGGGGGGCCTAGCCAAAAACATTCAGTACTTC. It codes for CASSLAALAGGLAKNIQYF. The V and J genes are TRBV7-2 and TRBJ2-4; 12 bases line up with TRBD2. CDR3 length: 19 amino acids. The V segment lost 0 bases and the J segment 0 bases; nucleotides outside the gene matches: 6. Per the germline V gene, CDR1 is SGHTA and CDR2 is FQGNSA.

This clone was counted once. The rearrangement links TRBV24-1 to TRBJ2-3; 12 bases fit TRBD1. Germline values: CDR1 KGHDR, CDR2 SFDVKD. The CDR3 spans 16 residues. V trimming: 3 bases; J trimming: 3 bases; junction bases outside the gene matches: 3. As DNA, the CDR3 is TGTGCCACCAGTGATCCGGGACAGGGGGCAACAGATACGCAGTATTTT. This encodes CATSDPGQGATDTQYF.

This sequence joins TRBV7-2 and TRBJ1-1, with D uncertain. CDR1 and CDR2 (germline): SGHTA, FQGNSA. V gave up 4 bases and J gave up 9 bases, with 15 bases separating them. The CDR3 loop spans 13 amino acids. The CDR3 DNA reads TGTGCCAGCAGCTCCGACGGACTGACTAAAGCTTTCTTT. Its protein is CASSSDGLTKAFF. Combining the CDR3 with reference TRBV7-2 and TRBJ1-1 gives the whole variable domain GAGVSQSPSNKVTEKGKDVELRCDPISGHTALYWYRQSLGQGLEFLIYFQGNSAPDKSGLPSDRFSAERTGGSVSTLTIQRTQQEDSAVYLCASSSDGLTKAFFGQGTRLTVV.

The CDR3 loop reads CASRYTGDTGELFF. In DNA form, the CDR3 reads TGTGCCAGCAGGTATACAGGGGACACCGGGGAGCTGTTTTTT. The chain carries TRBV5-5 and TRBJ2-2, with 7 bases aligning to TRBD1. Trimming took 5 bases from V and 3 from J; bases not matched to a gene: 4. Germline values: CDR1 SGHKS, CDR2 YYEKEE (reference sequence). This CDR3 is built from 14 residues.